This T cell receptor beta chain was observed in a study of blood T cell repertoires in COVID-19. At the level of the study: Spain, Italy and the United States supplied samples that represented acute and convalescent COVID-19. PBMCs, B-cell-depleted T cells, or T cells were the source of the cDNA or gDNA that made up the material.

In the authors' methods: Estimates of nucleated cell counts were drawn from the amplification of reference gene primers. Only in-frame clones appear in the TCRdb table, and some are missing; sequencing was by immunoSEQ multiplex PCR. Clone size and the V and J calls come from that table; the DNA yielded D and trimming. This table has about 250,000 clones, roughly 87% appearing once. The TCR was taken from a man aged 18-30 years with active or convalescent COVID-19. The specimen was peripheral blood.

Here the CDR3 reads CANDRADGYTF. In DNA form, the CDR3 reads TGTGCCAACGACAGGGCTGATGGCTACACCTTC. The chain joins TRBV6-5 to TRBJ1-2, with 7 bases aligning to TRBD1. CDR3 length: 11 amino acids. Trimming cost V 10 bases and J 6 bases; bases outside gene matches: 5. Germline CDR1 MNHEY, CDR2 SVGAGI.